The 28 T cell receptor beta chains below come from one sample, sequenced in a study of blood T cell repertoires in COVID-19. Data came from immunoSEQ multiplex PCR; TCRdb stores just in-frame clones and leaves some out. The sample holds some 400,000 clones, roughly 86% seen once. Sequenced: peripheral blood. These receptors all come from a human donor in a cohort sampled during active COVID-19.

The rearrangement links TRBV7-8 to TRBJ2-3; 14 bases are a match to TRBD2. V lost 3 bases to trimming and J lost 3 bases; unmatched junction nucleotides: 5. CDR1 is SGHVS, CDR2 FQNEAQ, per germline. This CDR3 comprises 17 residues. This chain's CDR3 is CASSFRLAGGGTDTQYF. CDR3 DNA: TGTGCCAGCAGCTTCCGACTAGCGGGAGGGGGGACAGATACGCAGTATTTT.

This chain joins TRBV18 and TRBJ2-3, with D tentatively TRBD2 (6 bases). Deletions cut 3 bases from V and 0 bases from J, with 10 bases between. The CDR3 spans 15 residues. CDR1 KGHSH and CDR2 LQKENI come from the germline V gene. Written as DNA, the CDR3 is TGTGCCAGCTCACCGACTAGGGGTAGCACAGATACGCAGTATTTT. Its translation: CASSPTRGSTDTQYF.

This clone was counted at least ten times. This chain uses TRBV7-3 with TRBJ2-2; a possible D gene is TRBD2 (6 bases). CDR3 size: 17 residues. Germline V gene sequence: CDR1 SGHTA, CDR2 FQGTGA. V was clipped by 4 bases and J by 2 bases, with 17 bases between them. The CDR3 protein is CASSSRSGRENTGELFF. CDR3 DNA: TGTGCCAGCAGCTCACGTTCGGGGCGGGAAAACACCGGGGAGCTGTTTTTT. Together with reference TRBV7-3 and TRBJ2-2, the CDR3 gives the full variable domain: GAGVSQTPSNKVTEKGKYVELRCDPISGHTALYWYRQSLGQGPEFLIYFQGTGAADDSGLPNDRFFAVRPEGSVSTLKIQRTERGDSAVYLCASSSRSGRENTGELFFGEGSRLTVL.

The V and J genes are TRBV7-9 and TRBJ2-7; D perhaps matches TRBD1 (5 bases). The CDR3 loop spans 13 amino acids. CDR1 is SEHNR, CDR2 FQNEAQ, per germline (reference sequence). Trimming stripped 5 bases from V and 2 bases from J, with 10 bases between. CDR3 region: CASSLRAPYEQYF. The CDR3 region has the DNA TGTGCCAGCAGCCTCAGGGCGCCCTACGAGCAGTACTTC.

The chain has TRBV21-1 and TRBJ1-2; the table names TRBD1, a call not compared with the DNA. TRBV21-1 constitutes a pseudogene. The CDR3 extends over 16 amino acids. This CDR3 is CAGLCSSGPTNYGYTF. In DNA, the CDR3 is TGTGCCGGCCTTTGTTCTTCTGGGCCTACTAACTATGGCTACACCTTC.

The chain carries TRBV7-3 and TRBJ2-6; D is ambiguous. V dropped 1 base and J dropped 0 bases, with 4 bases sitting between them. From germline, CDR1 is SGHTA and CDR2 FQGTGA. This CDR3 is built from 15 residues. CDR3 region: CASSLIGSGANVLTF. The DNA of the CDR3 is TGTGCCAGCAGCTTAATCGGCTCTGGGGCCAACGTCCTGACTTTC.

The rearrangement joins TRBV4-2 to TRBJ2-1, with TRBD1 matching 9 bases. The CDR3 has 15 amino acids. The junction had 9 bases not matched to a gene; V was cut back by 3 bases and J by 9 bases. CDR1 is LGHNA, CDR2 YNFKEQ, per germline. The CDR3 DNA is TGTGCCAGCAGCCATGCCGGGACAGGGTCGGCTGAGCAGTTCTTC. Encoded protein: CASSHAGTGSAEQFF.

This rearrangement joins TRBV6-1 to TRBJ1-1; no definite D call. Trimming took 2 bases from V and 7 from J, leaving 5 bases between them. Per germline, CDR1 MNHNS and CDR2 SASEGT. The CDR3 loop spans 11 amino acids. The CDR3 here is CASSESSEAFF. The CDR3 nucleotides read TGTGCCAGCAGTGAATCCAGTGAAGCTTTCTTT.

This chain uses TRBV14 with TRBJ2-1, with 7 bases matching TRBD2. Germline loops: CDR1 SGHDN, CDR2 FVKESK. The J segment lost 8 bases and the V segment lost 4 bases, leaving 8 bases of the junction unmatched. The CDR3 consists of 14 residues. The CDR3 DNA is TGTGCCAGCAGCCTGTGGACTAGTGGCGATGAGCAGTTCTTC. This translates into CASSLWTSGDEQFF.

Points on this clone: Other DNA sequences within the sample encode an identical CDR3. This chain joins TRBV20-1 and TRBJ2-7, with a tentative D call TRBD2 (6 bases). The CDR3 contains 12 residues. The germline gives CDR1 DFQATT, CDR2 SNEGSKA (reference sequence). V was shortened by 3 bases and J by 2 bases, with 8 bases between the two germline ends. CDR3: CSASPGAYEQYF. The CDR3 DNA sequence: TGCAGTGCTAGTCCGGGAGCCTACGAGCAGTACTTC.

The gene calls are TRBV6-5 and TRBJ2-5; 11 positions agree with TRBD2. V lost 7 bases and J lost 4; bases outside the gene matches: 5. The CDR3 is made up of 14 amino acids. Germline V gene data show CDR1 as MNHEY and CDR2 as SVGAGI. CDR3 DNA sequence: TGTGCCAGCACCGTAGCGGGGGGGCGAGAGACCCAGTACTTC. This codes for CASTVAGGRETQYF.

As for this clone: Other DNA sequences in this specimen translate into the identical CDR3. The chain employs TRBV19 and TRBJ1-5; the match to TRBD1 covers 7 bases. Trimming took 8 bases from V and 1 from J; bases not matched to a gene: 5. The germline CDR1 and CDR2 sequences are LNHDA and SQIVND (reference sequence). This CDR3 is built from 14 residues. For the CDR3, the DNA is TGTGCCAGTTCCAGGGGGTTGAGCAATCAGCCCCAGCATTTT. Protein sequence: CASSRGLSNQPQHF.

J is TRBJ2-5 and V is TRBV9; 8 bases are shared with TRBD1. Germline V gene sequence: CDR1 SGDLS, CDR2 YYNGEE. The CDR3 extends over 14 amino acids. Trimming removed 0 bases from V and 4 bases from J; junction bases left unmatched: 2. CDR3 bases: TGTGCCAGCAGCGTAGCGGACAGGGCAGAGACCCAGTACTTC. It codes for CASSVADRAETQYF.

This chain uses TRBV5-4 with TRBJ2-5; 9 nucleotides align to TRBD1. Germline assignment: CDR1 SGHNT and CDR2 YYREEE (reference sequence). CDR3 length: 16 amino acids. J lost 3 bases, V lost 4 bases, and 10 bases had no gene match. The CDR3 DNA follows: TGTGCCAGCAGCCCGGGACAGGGAAGGGGGGAAGAGACCCAGTACTTC. Its protein is CASSPGQGRGEETQYF.

The chain uses TRBV14 and TRBJ2-7; D call uncertain. Germline V CDR1 and CDR2: SGHDN, FVKESK. Trimming removed 4 bases at V and 2 bases at J, with 9 bases between. The CDR3 is 13 amino acids. The CDR3 nucleotides read TGTGCCAGCAGCCCTCTACGAGCCTACGAGCAGTACTTC. Protein: CASSPLRAYEQYF.

V is TRBV3-1 (or the pseudogene TRBV3-2) and J is TRBJ1-2; 11 bases are a match to TRBD1. This CDR3 contains 14 residues. CDR1 is LGHDT and CDR2 is YNNKEL in the germline V gene (reference sequence). V trimming: 3 bases; J trimming: 5 bases; junction bases outside the gene matches: 2. The CDR3 protein is CASSQGQGGYGYTF. CDR3 DNA: TGTGCCAGCAGCCAGGGACAGGGGGGTTATGGCTACACCTTC.

This clone has more than one count but fewer than ten. The CDR3 nucleotides are TGTGCCAGCAGCTCATATCAGGGGATGAGTGGCTACACCTTC. It yields the protein CASSSYQGMSGYTF. J is TRBJ1-2 and V is TRBV7-3; TRBD1 is a possible D gene (6 bases). The germline V gene encodes CDR1 SGHTA and CDR2 FQGTGA. With 4 bases removed from V and 7 bases from J, the gap between germline ends came to 16 bases. This CDR3 region has 14 residues. The full variable domain, with the rest looked up from reference TRBV7-3 and TRBJ1-2, is GAGVSQTPSNKVTEKGKYVELRCDPISGHTALYWYRQSLGQGPEFLIYFQGTGAADDSGLPNDRFFAVRPEGSVSTLKIQRTERGDSAVYLCASSSYQGMSGYTFGSGTRLTVV.

The V call is TRBV30, the J call TRBJ2-5, with 8 bases lining up with TRBD2. The CDR3 covers 15 residues. CDR1 and CDR2 from the germline V gene are GTSNPN and SVGIG (reference sequence). V gave up 0 bases and J gave up 5 bases; unmatched junction bases: 8. CDR3 residues: CAWSVVGGRWETQYF. The DNA for the CDR3 is TGTGCCTGGAGTGTAGTGGGCGGGAGGTGGGAGACCCAGTACTTC.

V and J are TRBV19 and TRBJ1-5, with TRBD1 as a possible D gene (5 bases). The CDR3 length is 15 residues. V shed 4 bases and J shed 0 bases, with 10 bases lying between them. CDR1 LNHDA and CDR2 SQIVND come from the germline V gene (reference sequence). The CDR3 here is CASSKTAYSNQPQHF. The CDR3 bases are TGTGCCAGTAGTAAGACAGCCTATAGCAATCAGCCCCAGCATTTT. The full variable domain, with the rest looked up from reference TRBV19 and TRBJ1-5, is DGGITQSPKYLFRKEGQNVTLSCEQNLNHDAMYWYRQDPGQGLRLIYYSQIVNDFQKGDIAEGYSVSREKKESFPLTVTSAQKNPTAFYLCASSKTAYSNQPQHFGDGTRLSIL.

V gene TRBV3-1 (or the pseudogene TRBV3-2) combines with J gene TRBJ2-1; no reliable D call. This CDR3 is built from 13 residues. Germline V gene data show CDR1 as LGHDT and CDR2 as YNNKEL (reference sequence). Trimming cost V 0 bases and J 9 bases, with 9 bases left between them. The CDR3 coding sequence is TGTGCCAGCAGCCAAGATCGAGCAGGTGAGCAGTTCTTC. The encoded protein is CASSQDRAGEQFF.

The genes are TRBV5-4 and TRBJ2-3, with TRBD2 matching 8 bases. Germline lookup yields CDR1 SGHNT and CDR2 YYREEE (reference sequence). This CDR3 region has 17 residues. After removal of 1 base from V and 3 bases from J, the junction contained 10 bases not matched to a gene. DNA of the CDR3: TGTGCCAGCAGCTTGTCTCGGAGCGGGGGCATAACAGATACGCAGTATTTT. Protein sequence: CASSLSRSGGITDTQYF. Full variable domain (outside the CDR3, taken from reference TRBV5-4 and TRBJ2-3): ETGVTQSPTHLIKTRGQQVTLRCSSQSGHNTVSWYQQALGQGPQFIFQYYREEENGRGNFPPRFSGLQFPNYSSELNVNALELDDSALYLCASSLSRSGGITDTQYFGPGTRLTVL.

The genes are TRBV13 and TRBJ2-3, with 8 bases aligning to TRBD2. The germline gives CDR1 PRHDT, CDR2 FYEKMQ (reference sequence). J lost 0 bases, V lost 0 bases, and 11 bases had no gene match. CDR3 length equals 19 residues. CDR3 protein: CASSLGLRGRLRSTDTQYF. The DNA of the CDR3 is TGTGCCAGCAGCTTAGGCCTCCGCGGGAGGCTTCGTAGCACAGATACGCAGTATTTT.

This clone was observed once. The chain couples TRBV19 to TRBJ1-1, with D possibly matching TRBD1 (5 bases). The germline V and J ends were trimmed by 6 bases and 4 bases, with 15 bases remaining between them. CDR1 and CDR2 from the germline V gene are LNHDA and SQIVND (reference sequence). The CDR3 spans 14 residues. CDR3 in DNA: TGTGCCAGTAGGTCGGGAGGGCAGGGCACTGAAGCTTTCTTT. Amino acid sequence: CASRSGGQGTEAFF.

V is TRBV6-6 and J is TRBJ2-7; D gene ambiguous. The length of the CDR3 is 12 residues. Germline V gives CDR1 MNHNY, CDR2 SVGAGI (reference sequence). The V end lost 8 bases, the J end lost 5 bases, and 13 bases lay between the germline ends. The CDR3 coding sequence is TGTGCCAGCTCCTCCGCTAATAACGAGCAGTACTTC. This gives the protein CASSSANNEQYF.

V is TRBV7-9 and J is TRBJ2-1; TRBD2 matches at 9 bases. CDR3 size: 17 residues. CDR1 SEHNR and CDR2 FQNEAQ come from the germline V gene (reference sequence). With 6 bases clipped from V and 8 bases from J, the junction kept 17 bases outside the gene matches. The CDR3, as DNA: TGTGCCAGCAGGCGGGGGGGTGGACTAGCCACCCGCCATGAGCAGTTCTTC. Its translation: CASRRGGGLATRHEQFF.

The chain links TRBV10-2 to TRBJ2-2, with 10 positions matching TRBD1. The CDR3 loop spans 18 amino acids. CDR1 is WSHSY, CDR2 SAAADI, per germline. The V and J ends lost 9 bases and 2 bases, in that order; junction bases with no gene match: 15. The CDR3, as DNA: TGCGCCAGAACAACTTTACCGAGGACAGGGGGAAACACCGGGGAGCTGTTTTTT. This encodes CARTTLPRTGGNTGELFF.

This chain connects TRBV7-8 to TRBJ2-7, with D hard to call. The germline V gene encodes CDR1 SGHVS and CDR2 FQNEAQ. There are 16 residues in the CDR3. Between the trimmed V and J ends, which lost 6 bases and 6 bases, there was a span of 24 bases. CDR3 nucleotides: TGTGCCAGCAGTCTTATCGTGACAACGCGTCTCCCCGAGCAGTACTTC. Translation: CASSLIVTTRLPEQYF.

The chain employs TRBV29-1 and TRBJ2-2, with 10 bases that match TRBD1. After removal of 7 bases from V and 6 bases from J, the junction contained 8 bases not matched to a gene. Germline CDR1 and CDR2: SQVTM and ANQGSEA. The CDR3 has 14 amino acids. The CDR3 DNA reads TGCAGCGGTGCCGGGACAGGGGAAGCCGGGGAGCTGTTTTTT. Residues: CSGAGTGEAGELFF.